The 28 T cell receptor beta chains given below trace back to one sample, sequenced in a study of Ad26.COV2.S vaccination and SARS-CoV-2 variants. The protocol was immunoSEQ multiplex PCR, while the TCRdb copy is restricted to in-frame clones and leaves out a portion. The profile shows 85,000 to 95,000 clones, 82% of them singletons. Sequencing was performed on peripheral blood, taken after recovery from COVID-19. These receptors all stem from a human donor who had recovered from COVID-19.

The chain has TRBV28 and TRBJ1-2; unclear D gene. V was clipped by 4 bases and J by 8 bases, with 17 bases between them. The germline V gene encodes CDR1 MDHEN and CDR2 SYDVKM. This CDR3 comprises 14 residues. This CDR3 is CASSSNIGLGGYTF. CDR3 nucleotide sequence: TGTGCCAGCAGTTCAAATATTGGATTAGGCGGCTACACCTTC.

CDR3 nucleotides: TGTGCCAGCAGCCCAGGGAATTTTAATGGCTACACCTTC. It yields the protein CASSPGNFNGYTF. V is TRBV27 and J is TRBJ1-2; the D gene is possibly TRBD1 (5 bases). The CDR3 runs 13 residues. Germline values: CDR1 MNHEY, CDR2 SMNVEV (reference sequence). V shed 6 bases and J shed 6 bases, with 14 bases lying between them.

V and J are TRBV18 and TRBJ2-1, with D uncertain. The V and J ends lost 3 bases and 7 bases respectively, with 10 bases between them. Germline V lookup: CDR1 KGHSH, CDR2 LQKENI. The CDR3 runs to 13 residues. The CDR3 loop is CASSPLTPNEQFF. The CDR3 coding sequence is TGTGCCAGCTCACCTCTTACTCCAAATGAGCAGTTCTTC.

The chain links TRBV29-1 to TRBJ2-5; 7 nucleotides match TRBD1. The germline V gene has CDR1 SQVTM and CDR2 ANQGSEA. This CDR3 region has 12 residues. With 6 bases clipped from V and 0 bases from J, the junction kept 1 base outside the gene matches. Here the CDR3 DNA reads TGCAGCGTGACAGGGTACCAAGAGACCCAGTACTTC. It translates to CSVTGYQETQYF.

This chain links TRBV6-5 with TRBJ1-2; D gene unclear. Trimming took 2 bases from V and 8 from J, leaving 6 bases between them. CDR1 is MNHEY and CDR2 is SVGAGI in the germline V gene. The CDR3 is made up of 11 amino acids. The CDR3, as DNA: TGTGCCAGCAGTTACATGGGGGGCTACACCTTC. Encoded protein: CASSYMGGYTF.

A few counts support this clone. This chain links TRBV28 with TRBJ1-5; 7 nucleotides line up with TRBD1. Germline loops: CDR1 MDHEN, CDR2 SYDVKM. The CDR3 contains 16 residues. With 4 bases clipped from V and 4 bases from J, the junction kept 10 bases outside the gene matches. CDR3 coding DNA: TGTGCCAGCAGTTCGATATCCGGGACAGAAAATCAGCCCCAGCATTTT. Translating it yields CASSSISGTENQPQHF.

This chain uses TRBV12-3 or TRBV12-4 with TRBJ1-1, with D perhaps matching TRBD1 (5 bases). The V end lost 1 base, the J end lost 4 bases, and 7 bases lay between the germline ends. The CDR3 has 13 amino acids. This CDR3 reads CASSLGGGTEAFF. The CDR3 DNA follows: TGTGCCAGCAGTTTAGGGGGGGGCACTGAAGCTTTCTTT.

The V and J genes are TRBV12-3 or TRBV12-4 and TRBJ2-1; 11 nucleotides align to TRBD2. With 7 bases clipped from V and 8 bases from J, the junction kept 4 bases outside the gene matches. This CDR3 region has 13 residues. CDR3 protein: CASKGLAAYEQFF. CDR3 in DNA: TGTGCCAGCAAGGGACTAGCGGCTTATGAGCAGTTCTTC.

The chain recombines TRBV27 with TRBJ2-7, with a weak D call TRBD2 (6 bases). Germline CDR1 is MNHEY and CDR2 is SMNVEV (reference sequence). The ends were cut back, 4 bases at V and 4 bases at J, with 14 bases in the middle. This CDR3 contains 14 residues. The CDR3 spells CASSYGTLGYEQYF. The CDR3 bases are TGTGCCAGCAGTTACGGGACTCTCGGGTACGAGCAGTACTTC.

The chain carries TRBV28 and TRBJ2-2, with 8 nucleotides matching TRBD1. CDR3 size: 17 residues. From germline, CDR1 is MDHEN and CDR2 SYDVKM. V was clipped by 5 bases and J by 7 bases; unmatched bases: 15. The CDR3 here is CASSPMGAGGFNGELFF. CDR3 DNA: TGTGCCAGCAGTCCGATGGGGGCAGGGGGCTTTAACGGGGAGCTGTTTTTT. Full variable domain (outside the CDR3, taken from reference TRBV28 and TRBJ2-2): DVKVTQSSRYLVKRTGEKVFLECVQDMDHENMFWYRQDPGLGLRLIYFSYDVKMKEKGDIPEGYSVSREKKERFSLILESASTNQTSMYLCASSPMGAGGFNGELFFGEGSRLTVL.

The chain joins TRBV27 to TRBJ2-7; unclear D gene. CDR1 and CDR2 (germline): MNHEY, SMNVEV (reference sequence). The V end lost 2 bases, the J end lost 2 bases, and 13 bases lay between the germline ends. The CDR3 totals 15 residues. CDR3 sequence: CASSLGSQIPYEQYF. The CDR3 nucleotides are TGTGCCAGCAGTTTAGGTTCCCAAATACCCTACGAGCAGTACTTC.

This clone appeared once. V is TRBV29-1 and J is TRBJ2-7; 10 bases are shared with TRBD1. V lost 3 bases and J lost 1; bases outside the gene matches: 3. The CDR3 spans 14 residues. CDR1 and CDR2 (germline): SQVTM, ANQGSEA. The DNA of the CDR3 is TGCAGCGTTGAGGCGGGACAGGGGTCCTACGAGCAGTACTTC. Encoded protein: CSVEAGQGSYEQYF.

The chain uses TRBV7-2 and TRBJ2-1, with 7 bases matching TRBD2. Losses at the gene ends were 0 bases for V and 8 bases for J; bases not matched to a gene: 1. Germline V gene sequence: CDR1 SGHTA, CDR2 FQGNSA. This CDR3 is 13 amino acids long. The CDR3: CASSLAGRDEQFF. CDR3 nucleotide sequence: TGTGCCAGCAGCTTAGCAGGGAGGGATGAGCAGTTCTTC.

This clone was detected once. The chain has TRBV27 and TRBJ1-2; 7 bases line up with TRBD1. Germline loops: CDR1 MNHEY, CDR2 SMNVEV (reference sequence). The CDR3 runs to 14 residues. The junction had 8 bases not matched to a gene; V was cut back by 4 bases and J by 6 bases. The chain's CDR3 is CASSSADRLHGYTF. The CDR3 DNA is TGTGCCAGCAGTTCGGCGGACAGGCTACATGGCTACACCTTC.

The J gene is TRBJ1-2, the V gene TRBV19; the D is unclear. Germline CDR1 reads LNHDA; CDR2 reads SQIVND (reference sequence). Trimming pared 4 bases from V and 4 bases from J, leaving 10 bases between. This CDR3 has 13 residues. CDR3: CASSTILSYGYTF. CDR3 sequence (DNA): TGTGCCAGTAGTACTATTCTATCCTATGGCTACACCTTC. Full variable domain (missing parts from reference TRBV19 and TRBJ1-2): DGGITQSPKYLFRKEGQNVTLSCEQNLNHDAMYWYRQDPGQGLRLIYYSQIVNDFQKGDIAEGYSVSREKKESFPLTVTSAQKNPTAFYLCASSTILSYGYTFGSGTRLTVV.

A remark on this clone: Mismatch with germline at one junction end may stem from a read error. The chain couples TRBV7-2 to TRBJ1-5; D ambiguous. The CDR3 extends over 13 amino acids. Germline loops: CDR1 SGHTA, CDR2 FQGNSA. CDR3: CASSLKENQPQHF. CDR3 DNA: TGTGCCAGCAGCTTAAAGGAGAATCAACCCCAGCATTTT.

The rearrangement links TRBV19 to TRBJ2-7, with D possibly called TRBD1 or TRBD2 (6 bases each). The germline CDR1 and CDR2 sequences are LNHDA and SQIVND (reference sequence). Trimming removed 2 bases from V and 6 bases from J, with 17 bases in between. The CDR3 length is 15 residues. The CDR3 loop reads CASSILGGAMGEQYF. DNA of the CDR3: TGTGCCAGTAGTATATTGGGGGGCGCCATGGGCGAGCAGTACTTC.

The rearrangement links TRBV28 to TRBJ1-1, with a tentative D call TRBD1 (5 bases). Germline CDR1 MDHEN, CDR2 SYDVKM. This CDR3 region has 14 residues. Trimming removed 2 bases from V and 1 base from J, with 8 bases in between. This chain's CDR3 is CASSLPRANTEAFF. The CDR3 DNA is TGTGCCAGCAGTTTACCCAGGGCGAACACTGAAGCTTTCTTT.

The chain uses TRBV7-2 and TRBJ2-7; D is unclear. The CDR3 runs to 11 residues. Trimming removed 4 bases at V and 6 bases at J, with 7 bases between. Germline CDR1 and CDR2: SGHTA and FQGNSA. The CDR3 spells CASSYKFEQYF. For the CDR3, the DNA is TGTGCCAGCAGCTACAAATTCGAGCAGTACTTC.

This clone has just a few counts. CDR3 sequence reads: CASSPLHSSYNEQFF. The CDR3 DNA sequence: TGTGCCAGCAGCCCCCTTCATAGCTCCTACAATGAGCAGTTCTTC. This chain uses TRBV5-6 with TRBJ2-1; D remains unclear. There are 15 residues in the CDR3. The V end lost 4 bases, the J end lost 0 bases, and 11 bases lay between the germline ends. CDR1 is SGHDT, CDR2 YYEEEE, per germline. Full variable domain (missing parts from reference TRBV5-6 and TRBJ2-1): DAGVTQSPTHLIKTRGQQVTLRCSPKSGHDTVSWYQQALGQGPQFIFQYYEEEERQRGNFPDRFSGHQFPNYSSELNVNALLLGDSALYLCASSPLHSSYNEQFFGPGTRLTVL.

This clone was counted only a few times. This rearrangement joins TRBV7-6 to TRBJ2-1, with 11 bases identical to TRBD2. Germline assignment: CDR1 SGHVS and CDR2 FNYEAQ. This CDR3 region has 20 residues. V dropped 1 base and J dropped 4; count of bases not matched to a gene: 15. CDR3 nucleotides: TGTGCCAGCAGCTTAGGGGCGCAACCTAGTAGCGGGAGGGGGTACAATGAGCAGTTCTTC. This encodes CASSLGAQPSSGRGYNEQFF.

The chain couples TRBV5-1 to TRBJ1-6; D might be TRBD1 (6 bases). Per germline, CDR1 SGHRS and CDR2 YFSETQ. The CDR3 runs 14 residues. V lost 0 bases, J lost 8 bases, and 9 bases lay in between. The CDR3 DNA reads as TGCGCCAGCAGCTTGGGGGGGGGCCATTCACCCCTCCACTTT. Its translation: CASSLGGGHSPLHF.

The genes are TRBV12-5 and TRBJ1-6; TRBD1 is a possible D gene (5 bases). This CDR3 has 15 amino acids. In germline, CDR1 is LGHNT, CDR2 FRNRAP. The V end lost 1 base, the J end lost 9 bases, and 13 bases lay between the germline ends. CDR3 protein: CASGLEMPGFSPLHF. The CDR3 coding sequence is TGTGCTAGTGGTTTGGAAATGCCAGGGTTTTCACCCCTCCACTTT.

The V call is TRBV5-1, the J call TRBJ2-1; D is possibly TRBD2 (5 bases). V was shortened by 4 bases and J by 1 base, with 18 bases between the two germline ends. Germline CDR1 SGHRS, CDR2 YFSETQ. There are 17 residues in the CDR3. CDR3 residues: CASSDGRTGISYNEQFF. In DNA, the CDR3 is TGCGCCAGCAGCGACGGCCGAACGGGGATTTCCTACAATGAGCAGTTCTTC.

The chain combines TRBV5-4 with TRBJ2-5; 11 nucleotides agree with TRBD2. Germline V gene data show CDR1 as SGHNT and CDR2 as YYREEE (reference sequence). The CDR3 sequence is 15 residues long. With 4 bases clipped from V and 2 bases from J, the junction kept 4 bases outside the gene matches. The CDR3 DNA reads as TGTGCCAGCAGCGGGACTAGCGGAACTCAAGAGACCCAGTACTTC. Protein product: CASSGTSGTQETQYF.

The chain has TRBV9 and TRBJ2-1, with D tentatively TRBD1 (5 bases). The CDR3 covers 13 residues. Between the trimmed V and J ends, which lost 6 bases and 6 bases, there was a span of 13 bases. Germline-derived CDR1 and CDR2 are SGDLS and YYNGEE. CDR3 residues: CASTKGQSNEQFF. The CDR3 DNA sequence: TGTGCCAGCACTAAGGGGCAGAGCAATGAGCAGTTCTTC.

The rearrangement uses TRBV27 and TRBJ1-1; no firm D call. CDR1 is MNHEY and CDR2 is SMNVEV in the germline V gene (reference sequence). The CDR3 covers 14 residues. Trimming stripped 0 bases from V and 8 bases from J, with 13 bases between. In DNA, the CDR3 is TGTGCCAGCAGTTTATCGATGGGCCGTCGGGAAGCTTTCTTT. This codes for CASSLSMGRREAFF.

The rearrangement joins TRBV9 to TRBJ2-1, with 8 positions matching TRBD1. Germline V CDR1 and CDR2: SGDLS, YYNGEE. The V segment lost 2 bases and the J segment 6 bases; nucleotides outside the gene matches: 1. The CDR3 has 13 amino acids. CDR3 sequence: CASSVGQGNEQFF. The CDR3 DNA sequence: TGTGCCAGCAGCGTTGGACAGGGCAATGAGCAGTTCTTC.